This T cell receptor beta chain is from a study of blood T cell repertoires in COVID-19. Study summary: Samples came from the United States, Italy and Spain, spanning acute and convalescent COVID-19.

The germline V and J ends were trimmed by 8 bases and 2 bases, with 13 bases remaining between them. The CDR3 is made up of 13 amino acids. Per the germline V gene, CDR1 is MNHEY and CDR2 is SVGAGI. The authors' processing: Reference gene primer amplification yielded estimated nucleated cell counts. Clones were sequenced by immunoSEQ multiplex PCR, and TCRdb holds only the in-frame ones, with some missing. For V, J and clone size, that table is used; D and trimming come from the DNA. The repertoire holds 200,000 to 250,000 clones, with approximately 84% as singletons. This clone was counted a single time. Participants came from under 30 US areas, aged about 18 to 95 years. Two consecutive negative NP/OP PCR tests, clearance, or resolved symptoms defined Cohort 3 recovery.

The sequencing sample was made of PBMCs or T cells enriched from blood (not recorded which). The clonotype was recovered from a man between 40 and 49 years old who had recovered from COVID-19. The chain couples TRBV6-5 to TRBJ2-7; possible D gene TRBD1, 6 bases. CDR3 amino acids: CASRGKGAYEQYF. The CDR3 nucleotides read TGTGCCAGCCGCGGAAAGGGGGCCTACGAGCAGTACTTC.